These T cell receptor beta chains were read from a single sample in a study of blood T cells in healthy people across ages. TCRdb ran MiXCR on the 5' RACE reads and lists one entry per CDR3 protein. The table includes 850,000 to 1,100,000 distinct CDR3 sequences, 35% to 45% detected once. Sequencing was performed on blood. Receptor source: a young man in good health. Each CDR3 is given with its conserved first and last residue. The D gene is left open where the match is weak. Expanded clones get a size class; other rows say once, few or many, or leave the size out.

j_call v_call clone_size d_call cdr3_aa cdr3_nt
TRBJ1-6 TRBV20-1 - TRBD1 CSARGLDRALSPLHF TGCAGTGCTAGAGGCCTGGACAGGGCTCTTTCGCCCCTCCACTTT
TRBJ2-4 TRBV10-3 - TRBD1 CAISSGTGGLREQYF TGTGCCATCAGTTCCGGGACAGGGGGGTTGAGGGAGCAGTACTTC
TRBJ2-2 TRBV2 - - CASAGETGELFF TGTGCCAGCGCAGGGGAGACCGGGGAGCTGTTTTTT
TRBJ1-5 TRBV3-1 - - CASSPTRGSNQPQHF TGTGCCAGCAGCCCTACACGGGGGAGCAATCAGCCCCAGCATTTT
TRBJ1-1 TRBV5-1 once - CASSVGSSPEAFF TGCGCCAGCAGCGTGGGCTCCAGTCCTGAAGCTTTCTTT
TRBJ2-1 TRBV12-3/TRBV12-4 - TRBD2 CASSSRGSGGNEQFF TGTGCCAGCAGTTCCCGGGGTAGCGGGGGCAATGAGCAGTTCTTC
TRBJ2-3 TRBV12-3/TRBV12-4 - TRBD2 CASSFMLLASGGGRNADTQYF TGTGCCAGCAGTTTTATGTTACTGGCTAGCGGGGGAGGAAGAAATGCAGATACGCAGTATTTT
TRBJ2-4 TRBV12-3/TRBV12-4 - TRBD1 CASRTTGGSDIQYF TGTGCCAGCAGGACAACAGGGGGCTCGGACATTCAGTACTTC
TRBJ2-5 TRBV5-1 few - CASSLQTGSEETQYF TGCGCCAGCAGCTTACAAACAGGGTCCGAAGAGACCCAGTACTTC
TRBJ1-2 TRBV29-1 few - CSESPEGAGYTF TGCAGCGAGTCTCCAGAAGGGGCCGGCTACACCTTC
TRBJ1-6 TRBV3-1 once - CASSQGSNNSPLHF TGTGCCAGCAGCCAGGGGTCGAATAATTCACCCCTCCACTTT
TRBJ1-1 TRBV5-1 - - CASAWVTDTEAFF TGCGCCAGCGCCTGGGTTACGGACACTGAAGCTTTCTTT
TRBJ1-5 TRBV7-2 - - CAGSFVPSNQPQHF TGTGCCGGCAGCTTCGTACCTAGCAATCAGCCCCAGCATTTT
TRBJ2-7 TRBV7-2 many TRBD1 CASSSAGTANEQYF TGTGCCAGCAGCTCGGCCGGGACAGCCAACGAGCAGTACTTC
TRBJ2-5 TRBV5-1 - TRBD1 CASSPRTGGVETQYF TGCGCCAGCAGCCCCCGGACAGGGGGCGTAGAGACCCAGTACTTC
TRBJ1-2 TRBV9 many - CASSVGSHYGYTF TGTGCCAGCAGCGTAGGATCCCACTATGGCTACACCTTC
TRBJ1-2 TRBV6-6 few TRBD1 CASSYSSDRAGYGGYTF TGTGCCAGCAGTTACTCATCAGACAGGGCGGGGTACGGGGGCTACACCTTC
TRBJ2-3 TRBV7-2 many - CASSGADTQYF TGTGCCAGCAGCGGAGCGGATACGCAGTATTTT
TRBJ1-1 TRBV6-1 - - CASSDESYDGNTEAFF TGTGCCAGCAGTGACGAGAGCTACGACGGGAACACTGAAGCTTTCTTT
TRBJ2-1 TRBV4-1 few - CASSQVNRPGLNNEQFF TGCGCCAGCAGCCAAGTTAACCGACCAGGCCTTAACAATGAGCAGTTCTTC
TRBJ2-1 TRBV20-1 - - CSASGGRYNEQFF TGCAGTGCTAGCGGGGGCAGATACAATGAGCAGTTCTTC
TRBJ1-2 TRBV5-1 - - CASSVGTDLYGYTF TGCGCCAGCAGCGTGGGAACAGACTTATATGGCTACACCTTC
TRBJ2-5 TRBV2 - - CASSSPGPWYF TGTGCCAGCAGTTCCCCGGGGCCTTGGTACTTC
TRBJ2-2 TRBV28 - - CATLWPGATGELFF TGTGCCACCTTATGGCCAGGGGCCACCGGGGAGCTGTTTTTT
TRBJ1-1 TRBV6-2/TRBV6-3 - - CASSLEVAAEAFF TGTGCCAGCAGCCTCGAAGTCGCGGCTGAAGCTTTCTTT
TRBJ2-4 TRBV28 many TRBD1 CASSLGRQGLAKNIQYF TGTGCCAGCAGTTTAGGCCGACAGGGCCTAGCCAAAAACATTCAGTACTTC
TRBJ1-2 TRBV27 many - CASSFGRTYGYTF TGTGCCAGCAGTTTTGGGCGGACCTATGGCTACACCTTC
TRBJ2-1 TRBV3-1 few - CASRSGGDSDEQFF TGTGCCAGCAGGTCCGGGGGCGATTCGGATGAGCAGTTCTTC
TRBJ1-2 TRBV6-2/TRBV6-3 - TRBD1 CASSYSTGAPNYGYTF TGTGCCAGCAGTTACTCGACAGGGGCACCTAACTATGGCTACACCTTC
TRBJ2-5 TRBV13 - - CASSCLETQYF TGTGCCAGCAGCTGTCTGGAGACCCAGTACTTC
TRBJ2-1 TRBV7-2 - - CASTIKAGELNEQFF TGTGCCAGCACCATCAAGGCAGGGGAGCTTAATGAGCAGTTCTTC
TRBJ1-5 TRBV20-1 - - CSARPGSSNQPQHF TGCAGTGCTAGACCCGGCAGTAGCAATCAGCCCCAGCATTTT
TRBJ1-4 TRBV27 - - CASSWGGTNEKLFF TGTGCCAGCAGTTGGGGCGGCACTAATGAAAAACTGTTTTTT
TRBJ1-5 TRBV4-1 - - CASSQDGARNQPQHF TGCGCCAGCAGCCAAGACGGGGCGCGCAATCAGCCCCAGCATTTT